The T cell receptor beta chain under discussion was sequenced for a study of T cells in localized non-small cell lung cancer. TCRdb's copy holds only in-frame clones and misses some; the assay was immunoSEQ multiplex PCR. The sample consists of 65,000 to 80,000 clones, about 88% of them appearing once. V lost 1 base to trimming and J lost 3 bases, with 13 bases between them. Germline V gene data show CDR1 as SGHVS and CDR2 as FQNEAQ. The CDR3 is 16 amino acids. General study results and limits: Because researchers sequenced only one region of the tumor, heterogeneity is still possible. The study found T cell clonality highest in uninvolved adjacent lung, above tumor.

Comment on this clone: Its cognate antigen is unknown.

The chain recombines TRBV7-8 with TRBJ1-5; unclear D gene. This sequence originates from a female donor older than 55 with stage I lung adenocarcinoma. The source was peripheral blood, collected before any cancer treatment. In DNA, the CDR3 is TGTGCCAGCAGCTTAGGGGAAGGACGGGTCAATCAGCCCCAGCATTTT. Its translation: CASSLGEGRVNQPQHF.